The 9 T cell receptor beta chains below all came from one sample that was sequenced in a study of blood T cell repertoires in COVID-19. Data came from immunoSEQ multiplex PCR; TCRdb stores just in-frame clones and leaves some out. The sample consists of fewer than 250,000 clones, approximately 84% of them appearing once. Sequencing was carried out using PBMCs or T cells enriched from blood (not recorded which). The receptors derive from a young woman who had recovered from COVID-19.

The chain combines TRBV5-1 with TRBJ1-3, with D maybe TRBD1 (6 bases). Germline V gene data show CDR1 as SGHRS and CDR2 as YFSETQ. V lost 0 bases and J lost 8, with 30 bases in between. CDR3 length: 20 residues. The CDR3 protein is CASSLEFQGTQKGKCDTIYF. In DNA form, the CDR3 reads TGCGCCAGCAGCTTGGAATTCCAGGGGACGCAGAAGGGTAAGTGTGACACCATATATTTT.

The V call is TRBV28, the J call TRBJ2-5; D gene unclear. V dropped 2 bases and J dropped 5 bases, with 15 bases sitting between them. Germline V gene lookup returns CDR1 MDHEN and CDR2 SYDVKM. The CDR3 is made up of 15 amino acids. CDR3: CASSLDTPSGETQYF. CDR3 DNA sequence: TGTGCCAGCAGTTTAGACACTCCCTCTGGGGAGACCCAGTACTTC. The whole variable domain, filled in from reference TRBV28 and TRBJ2-5, reads DVKVTQSSRYLVKRTGEKVFLECVQDMDHENMFWYRQDPGLGLRLIYFSYDVKMKEKGDIPEGYSVSREKKERFSLILESASTNQTSMYLCASSLDTPSGETQYFGPGTRLLVL.

The genes are TRBV19 and TRBJ1-5; TRBD1 might be the D (6 bases). The V gene's germline CDR1 is LNHDA and CDR2 SQIVND (reference sequence). With 3 bases removed from V and 12 bases from J, the gap between germline ends came to 15 bases. This CDR3 contains 13 residues. The CDR3 loop is CASSIDRTGDQHF. CDR3 coding DNA: TGTGCCAGTAGTATTGACAGGACGGGTGACCAGCATTTT.

V usage is TRBV30 and J usage is TRBJ2-5; D is unresolved. Trimming removed 1 base from V and 1 base from J, with 7 bases in between. The V gene's germline CDR1 is GTSNPN and CDR2 SVGIG (reference sequence). CDR3 length equals 13 residues. The CDR3 loop reads CAWSEQIQETQYF. The CDR3, as DNA: TGTGCCTGGAGTGAACAGATCCAAGAGACCCAGTACTTC.

This chain joins TRBV5-8 and TRBJ2-7; D might be TRBD2 (5 bases). Germline V gives CDR1 SGHTS, CDR2 YDEGEE. With 0 bases removed from V and 3 bases from J, the gap between germline ends came to 16 bases. The length of the CDR3 is 16 residues. The CDR3: CASSLVPASGSYEQYV. Written as DNA, the CDR3 is TGTGCCAGCAGCTTGGTGCCCGCGAGCGGCAGCTACGAGCAGTACGTC.

The genes are TRBV10-3 and TRBJ1-5; possible D gene TRBD1, 6 bases. Germline V gene data show CDR1 as ENHRY and CDR2 as SYGVKD. The CDR3 is 15 residues long. V lost 2 bases and J 6 bases, leaving 14 bases between the germline ends. This CDR3 reads CAISEGAGETQPQHF. The CDR3 DNA reads as TGTGCCATCAGTGAGGGGGCAGGGGAAACTCAGCCCCAGCATTTT.

The rearrangement uses TRBV7-6 and TRBJ2-5, with 12 bases lining up with TRBD2. The germline CDR1 and CDR2 sequences are SGHVS and FNYEAQ. The CDR3 spans 17 residues. V shed 5 bases, J shed 5 bases, and the junction held 12 bases outside the gene matches. CDR3 nucleotide sequence: TGTGCCAGCAGCGACGGATTACTAGCGGGGGGACTGGAGACCCAGTACTTC. This translates into CASSDGLLAGGLETQYF.

The rearrangement joins TRBV19 to TRBJ1-1; D remains ambiguous. The CDR3 loop spans 13 amino acids. V lost 5 bases, J lost 1 base, and 8 bases lay in between. The germline V gene has CDR1 LNHDA and CDR2 SQIVND (reference sequence). The CDR3 DNA follows: TGTGCCAGTAGTTTCGGAGGGAACACTGAAGCTTTCTTT. This encodes CASSFGGNTEAFF.

This chain joins TRBV4-2 and TRBJ2-7; TRBD2 matches at 8 bases. The length of the CDR3 is 18 residues. Germline V lookup: CDR1 LGHNA, CDR2 YNFKEQ. Germline trimming cut 4 bases from V and 7 bases from J; bases unmatched to any gene: 21. The CDR3 sequence is CASSPRPGDSGKGSEQYF. In DNA, the CDR3 is TGTGCCAGCAGCCCCCGCCCGGGGGATAGCGGGAAGGGGTCTGAGCAGTACTTC.